The 31 T cell receptor beta chains reported below all come from one sample, sequenced in a study of T cell changes during pregnancy in multiple sclerosis. Using immunoSEQ multiplex PCR, the repertoire was profiled, and TCRdb retains in-frame clones only, with some absent. The sample has 45,000 to 55,000 clones; around 92% are singletons. Source: CD4+ T cells from peripheral blood mononuclear cells, taken after pregnancy. The receptor source for this set is a female donor in good health, enrolled as a control in a pregnancy study.

The gene calls are TRBV28 and TRBJ1-1, with TRBD1 as a possible D gene (5 bases). CDR1 and CDR2 (germline): MDHEN, SYDVKM. This CDR3 has 15 residues. The V gene lost 4 bases and the J gene lost 1 base, with 13 bases spanning the gap. CDR3 in amino acids: CASSSWGGPNTEAFF. CDR3 in DNA: TGTGCCAGCAGTTCGTGGGGGGGACCGAACACTGAAGCTTTCTTT.

The chain recombines TRBV29-1 with TRBJ1-2; D is possibly TRBD1 (5 bases). The germline CDR1 and CDR2 sequences are SQVTM and ANQGSEA. V was clipped by 3 bases and J by 4 bases, with 15 bases between them. This CDR3 spans 14 amino acids. DNA of the CDR3: TGCAGCGTTGACGGGCAGGGAAACTTCTATGGCTACACCTTC. It codes for CSVDGQGNFYGYTF.

About this clone: The same CDR3 also results from other DNA sequences found in this sample. V gene TRBV5-6 combines with J gene TRBJ1-1; 7 bases agree with TRBD1. The CDR3 totals 15 residues. The germline V gene has CDR1 SGHDT and CDR2 YYEEEE. J was trimmed by 7 bases and V by 0 bases; bases with no gene match: 9. The CDR3 DNA sequence: TGTGCCAGCAGCTTGGTTCCAGGGGGAGTTGGTGAAGCTTTCTTT. It specifies CASSLVPGGVGEAFF.

This chain connects TRBV7-9 to TRBJ2-2; TRBD1 matches 7 bases. Looked up from germline, CDR1 is SEHNR and CDR2 is FQNEAQ (reference sequence). The V gene end was trimmed by 5 bases and the J gene end by 4 bases; junction bases not matched to a gene: 7. The CDR3 contains 15 residues. In DNA, the CDR3 is TGTGCCAGCAGCCGACAGGGAACGTCCACCGGGGAGCTGTTTTTT. Protein: CASSRQGTSTGELFF. Looking up the rest from reference TRBV7-9 and TRBJ2-2 gives the full variable domain: DTGVSQNPRHKITKRGQNVTFRCDPISEHNRLYWYRQTLGQGPEFLTYFQNEAQLEKSRLLSDRFSAERPKGSFSTLEIQRTEQGDSAMYLCASSRQGTSTGELFFGEGSRLTVL.

The chain joins TRBV2 to TRBJ1-6; the D is unclear. The germline CDR1 and CDR2 sequences are SNHLY and FYNNEI. CDR3 size: 16 residues. Trimming removed 4 bases from V and 0 bases from J, with 10 bases in between. This CDR3 reads CASSGPASSYNSPLHF. In DNA form, the CDR3 reads TGTGCCAGCAGTGGGCCAGCTAGCTCCTATAATTCACCCCTCCACTTT.

The chain couples TRBV6-5 to TRBJ2-3, with TRBD2 as a possible D gene (5 bases). The CDR3 is 14 amino acids. The germline gives CDR1 MNHEY, CDR2 SVGAGI. Trimming removed 7 bases at V and 2 bases at J, with 13 bases between. CDR3 nucleotide sequence: TGTGCCAGCAAGGCCGGGGTAGCCACAGATACGCAGTATTTT. This encodes CASKAGVATDTQYF.

The V gene is TRBV4-2, the J gene TRBJ1-2, with D unresolved. Trimming pared 0 bases from V and 6 bases from J, leaving 17 bases between. The CDR3 contains 16 residues. Looked up from germline, CDR1 is LGHNA and CDR2 is YNFKEQ. The CDR3 nucleotides are TGTGCCAGCAGCCAAGAGGCCGCAGAAGTCCATGATGGCTACACCTTC. It yields the protein CASSQEAAEVHDGYTF.

The genes are TRBV4-2 and TRBJ2-2; possible D gene TRBD1, 6 bases. V lost 3 bases, J lost 1 base, and 9 bases lay in between. CDR3 size: 15 residues. Germline V gene lookup returns CDR1 LGHNA and CDR2 YNFKEQ. Here the CDR3 reads CASSQADRNTGELFF. Written as DNA, the CDR3 is TGTGCCAGCAGCCAGGCGGACAGGAACACCGGGGAGCTGTTTTTT.

This clone has just a few counts. The rearrangement uses TRBV27 and TRBJ1-2, with 9 bases lining up with TRBD1. The junction had 12 bases not matched to a gene; V was cut back by 7 bases and J by 6 bases. The CDR3 spans 15 residues. CDR1 and CDR2 from the germline V gene are MNHEY and SMNVEV (reference sequence). The CDR3 spells CASTKTRTGEDGYTF. The CDR3 region has the DNA TGTGCCAGCACTAAAACAAGGACAGGGGAGGATGGCTACACCTTC.

The chain combines TRBV4-2 with TRBJ2-1; D uncertain. The germline V and J ends were trimmed by 1 base and 15 bases, with 13 bases remaining between them. The germline CDR1 and CDR2 sequences are LGHNA and YNFKEQ. This CDR3 region has 12 residues. The CDR3 DNA reads as TGTGCCAGCAGCCAAGGATCTCGAGGTCGGTTCTTC. Translated, it gives CASSQGSRGRFF.

In this sample, this clone turned up once. CDR3 DNA: TGTGCCAGCAGAATGGGGCCTTCCTCCAACTATGGCTACACCTTC. Its translation: CASRMGPSSNYGYTF. The chain has TRBV7-2 and TRBJ1-2; D perhaps matches TRBD1 (5 bases). The CDR3 is 15 residues long. The germline V and J ends were trimmed by 6 bases and 2 bases, with 16 bases remaining between them. CDR1 and CDR2 (germline): SGHTA, FQGNSA.

The rearrangement uses TRBV7-6 and TRBJ2-7; unclear D gene. Germline CDR1 and CDR2: SGHVS and FNYEAQ. V was clipped by 2 bases and J by 3 bases, with 14 bases between them. The CDR3 is made up of 15 amino acids. CDR3 in amino acids: CASSLIAESFYEQYF. DNA for the CDR3: TGTGCCAGCAGCTTAATAGCTGAGAGCTTCTACGAGCAGTACTTC.

This chain connects TRBV6-1 to TRBJ2-2; TRBD2 aligns across 7 bases. CDR1 MNHNS and CDR2 SASEGT come from the germline V gene. CDR3 length: 12 amino acids. Trimming cost V 6 bases and J 10 bases; bases outside gene matches: 5. CDR3 sequence (DNA): TGTGCCAGCAGGTTACTAGCGCTGGAGCTGTTTTTT. The encoded protein is CASRLLALELFF.

The chain combines TRBV4-2 with TRBJ1-3, with 8 bases identical to TRBD1. Germline CDR1 and CDR2: LGHNA and YNFKEQ. The CDR3 is 17 amino acids. V lost 1 base to trimming and J lost 3 bases; unmatched junction nucleotides: 8. CDR3 in DNA: TGTGCCAGCAGCCAAGCTGGAGGACAGGGCTTTGGAAACACCATATATTTT. Translation: CASSQAGGQGFGNTIYF.

The J gene is TRBJ2-7, the V gene TRBV7-2, with TRBD2 identical over 7 bases. V dropped 5 bases and J dropped 0; count of bases not matched to a gene: 4. The CDR3 is made up of 14 amino acids. Germline V CDR1 and CDR2: SGHTA, FQGNSA. The CDR3 region has the DNA TGTGCCAGCAGCCCCGGGACTATCTCCTACGAGCAGTACTTC. Translation gives CASSPGTISYEQYF.

This rearrangement joins TRBV7-2 to TRBJ2-7; TRBD1 matches 9 bases. The germline V gene has CDR1 SGHTA and CDR2 FQGNSA. With 7 bases clipped from V and 4 bases from J, the junction kept 11 bases outside the gene matches. The CDR3 contains 15 residues. Here the CDR3 reads CASIPFRDRVYEQYF. The CDR3, as DNA: TGTGCCAGCATCCCTTTCCGGGACAGGGTTTACGAGCAGTACTTC.

The gene calls are TRBV6-5 and TRBJ1-1; D is possibly TRBD1 (5 bases). Germline lookup yields CDR1 MNHEY and CDR2 SVGAGI. This CDR3 spans 13 amino acids. Trimming removed 7 bases from V and 6 bases from J, with 15 bases in between. CDR3 loop: CASTNGGGAEAFF. CDR3 nucleotides: TGTGCCAGCACCAATGGAGGAGGGGCTGAAGCTTTCTTT.

The chain has TRBV6-5 and TRBJ2-5; D unclear. The CDR3 has 13 residues. Trimming removed 5 bases from V and 2 bases from J, with 9 bases in between. Per germline, CDR1 MNHEY and CDR2 SVGAGI. The CDR3 sequence is CASSTRLQETQYF. The CDR3 DNA reads TGTGCCAGCAGTACCAGGTTACAAGAGACCCAGTACTTC.

The chain recombines TRBV9 with TRBJ2-5, with 7 positions matching TRBD1. Germline V gene lookup returns CDR1 SGDLS and CDR2 YYNGEE. The junction had 4 bases not matched to a gene; V was cut back by 2 bases and J by 3 bases. This CDR3 comprises 14 residues. CDR3 residues: CASSVRDRKETQYF. CDR3 in DNA: TGTGCCAGCAGCGTTCGGGACAGAAAAGAGACCCAGTACTTC.

CDR3 bases: TGTGCCAGCAGAGTAGGGACTAGCGTGTTAGAGACCCAGTACTTC. It yields the protein CASRVGTSVLETQYF. The chain joins TRBV7-2 to TRBJ2-5; 10 positions agree with TRBD2. V lost 6 bases to trimming and J lost 4 bases; unmatched junction nucleotides: 8. CDR1 is SGHTA and CDR2 is FQGNSA in the germline V gene. The CDR3 sequence is 15 residues long.

The rearrangement joins TRBV7-2 to TRBJ2-5; perhaps TRBD2 as D (6 bases). Looked up from germline, CDR1 is SGHTA and CDR2 is FQGNSA. The CDR3 spans 13 residues. Trimming took off 5 bases at V and 7 bases at J, with 14 bases between the two ends. CDR3 region: CASSTQAAGTQYF. CDR3 nucleotides: TGTGCCAGCAGCACCCAAGCAGCGGGGACCCAGTACTTC.

CDR3 in DNA: TGTGCCAGCAGCTTGGGACAGGGAGCCGGGGAGCTGTTTTTT. It translates to CASSLGQGAGELFF. The rearrangement links TRBV5-4 to TRBJ2-2, with 7 bases aligning to TRBD1. Germline V gives CDR1 SGHNT, CDR2 YYREEE (reference sequence). This CDR3 is built from 14 residues. V shed 0 bases, J shed 6 bases, and the junction held 2 bases outside the gene matches.

The gene calls are TRBV7-9 and TRBJ1-4; no clear D gene. The V gene's germline CDR1 is SEHNR and CDR2 FQNEAQ (reference sequence). Trimming removed 3 bases from V and 3 bases from J, with 11 bases in between. This CDR3 contains 15 residues. In nucleotides, the CDR3 is TGTGCCAGCAGCTTCGGAAGAGGAGCTAATGAAAAACTGTTTTTT. It encodes CASSFGRGANEKLFF.

This clone appeared once. The chain links TRBV4-3 to TRBJ2-3; TRBD2 matches at 10 bases. Germline V gene data show CDR1 as LGHNA and CDR2 as YSLEER. The CDR3 loop spans 15 amino acids. Unmatched junction bases numbered 4, after V lost 0 bases and J lost 7 bases. The CDR3 nucleotides read TGCGCCAGCAGCCAAGAGAGCGGGGGGGCGAATACGCAGTATTTT. This codes for CASSQESGGANTQYF.

This chain links TRBV14 with TRBJ2-5; D not resolved. The germline V and J ends were trimmed by 1 base and 5 bases, with 14 bases remaining between them. CDR3 size: 15 residues. Germline CDR1 and CDR2: SGHDN and FVKESK. CDR3 residues: CASSQGRRNWETQYF. CDR3 in DNA: TGTGCCAGCAGCCAAGGGAGACGGAATTGGGAGACCCAGTACTTC.

The V and J genes are TRBV7-9 and TRBJ2-2; 9 bases align to TRBD1. The V gene's germline CDR1 is SEHNR and CDR2 FQNEAQ (reference sequence). Trimming took 2 bases from V and 3 from J; bases not matched to a gene: 4. This CDR3 region has 16 residues. This CDR3 reads CASSLMRTGDTGELFF. CDR3 nucleotides: TGTGCCAGCAGCTTAATGCGGACAGGGGACACCGGGGAGCTGTTTTTT.

The chain has TRBV7-2 and TRBJ1-2, with D uncertain. Germline CDR1 is SGHTA and CDR2 is FQGNSA. The CDR3 extends over 14 amino acids. Trimming left V 6 bases short and J 2 bases short, with 13 bases between. CDR3 protein: CASSYDEGNYGYTF. The CDR3 bases are TGTGCCAGCAGTTACGACGAGGGAAACTATGGCTACACCTTC.

The chain recombines TRBV28 with TRBJ2-5; the match to TRBD1 covers 11 bases. This CDR3 spans 14 amino acids. Unmatched junction bases numbered 4, after V lost 5 bases and J lost 5 bases. Germline assignment: CDR1 MDHEN and CDR2 SYDVKM. The CDR3, as DNA: TGTGCCAGCAGTATGGACAGGGGGCAGGAGACCCAGTACTTC. Amino acids: CASSMDRGQETQYF.

The chain recombines TRBV11-2 with TRBJ1-2, with D perhaps matching TRBD1 (5 bases). The V gene lost 4 bases and the J gene lost 1 base, with 10 bases spanning the gap. CDR3 length: 14 amino acids. Germline V gene sequence: CDR1 SGHAT, CDR2 FQNNGV. CDR3 region: CASSSLGGNYGYTF. The DNA of the CDR3 is TGTGCCAGCAGCTCCTTGGGGGGTAACTATGGCTACACCTTC.

CDR3 nucleotides: TGTGCCAGCAGCTTTTTTATCGACAGGGGCTATGGCTACACCTTC. As protein: CASSFFIDRGYGYTF. This chain connects TRBV7-9 to TRBJ1-2, with TRBD1 identical over 8 bases. CDR1 and CDR2 (germline): SEHNR, FQNEAQ (reference sequence). The V segment lost 3 bases and the J segment 4 bases; nucleotides outside the gene matches: 7. This CDR3 is built from 15 residues.

V is TRBV7-3 and J is TRBJ2-7; 9 nucleotides line up with TRBD1. Germline CDR1 reads SGHTA; CDR2 reads FQGTGA. This CDR3 has 13 amino acids. The ends lost 4 bases at V and 6 bases at J; junction bases unmatched: 4. CDR3 protein: CASSSGQGLEQYF. DNA for the CDR3: TGTGCCAGCAGCTCGGGACAGGGCCTCGAGCAGTACTTC.